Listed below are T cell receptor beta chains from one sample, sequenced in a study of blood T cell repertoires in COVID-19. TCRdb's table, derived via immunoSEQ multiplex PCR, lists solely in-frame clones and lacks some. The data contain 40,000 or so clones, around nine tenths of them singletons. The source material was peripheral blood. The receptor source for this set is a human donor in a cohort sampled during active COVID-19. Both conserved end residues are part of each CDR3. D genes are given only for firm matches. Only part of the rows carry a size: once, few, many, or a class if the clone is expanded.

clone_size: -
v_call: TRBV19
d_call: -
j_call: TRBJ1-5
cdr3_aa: CASSIVRGNQPQHF
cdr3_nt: TGTGCCAGTAGTATAGTAAGGGGAAATCAGCCCCAGCATTTT

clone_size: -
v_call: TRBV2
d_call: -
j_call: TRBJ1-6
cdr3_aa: CASSDTRVLSPLHF
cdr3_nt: TGTGCCAGCAGTGATACCAGGGTTTTGTCACCCCTCCACTTT

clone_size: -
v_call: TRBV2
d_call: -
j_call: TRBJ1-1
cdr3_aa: CARSTGSLMNTEAFF
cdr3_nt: TGTGCCAGGTCAACAGGGTCCCTCATGAACACTGAAGCTTTCTTT

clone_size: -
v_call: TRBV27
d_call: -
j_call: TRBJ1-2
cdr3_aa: CASRPGDVYYGYTF
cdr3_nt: TGTGCCAGCAGACCGGGGGACGTATACTATGGCTACACCTTC

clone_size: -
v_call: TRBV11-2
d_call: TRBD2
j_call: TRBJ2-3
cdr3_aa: CASSLVDRGGFGDTQYF
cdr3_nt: TGTGCCAGCAGCTTAGTGGACCGGGGAGGGTTTGGGGATACGCAGTATTTT

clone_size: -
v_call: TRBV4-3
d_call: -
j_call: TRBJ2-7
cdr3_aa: CASSQDVMVVRDEQYF
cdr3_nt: TGCGCCAGCAGCCAAGACGTGATGGTGGTTCGGGACGAGCAGTACTTC

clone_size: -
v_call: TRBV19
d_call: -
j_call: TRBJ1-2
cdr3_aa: CASRGHLYYGYTF
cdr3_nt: TGTGCCAGCCGGGGACACCTGTACTATGGCTACACCTTC

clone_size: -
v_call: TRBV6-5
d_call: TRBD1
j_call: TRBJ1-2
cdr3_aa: CASSYGQGAFGYTF
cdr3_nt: TGTGCCAGCAGTTACGGACAGGGGGCTTTTGGCTACACCTTC

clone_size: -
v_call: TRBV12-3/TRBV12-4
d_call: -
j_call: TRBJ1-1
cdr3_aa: CASSYRAGTEAFF
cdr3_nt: TGTGCCAGCAGTTACAGGGCCGGGACTGAAGCTTTCTTT

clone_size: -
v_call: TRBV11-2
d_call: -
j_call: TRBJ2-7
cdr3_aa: CASSLVIAGPYEQYF
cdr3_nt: TGTGCCAGCAGCTTAGTGATTGCGGGTCCCTACGAGCAGTACTTC

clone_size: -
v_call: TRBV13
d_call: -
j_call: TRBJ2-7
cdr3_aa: CASSLGLDSDDEQYF
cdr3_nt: TGTGCCAGCAGCTTAGGCTTGGACAGTGACGACGAGCAGTACTTC

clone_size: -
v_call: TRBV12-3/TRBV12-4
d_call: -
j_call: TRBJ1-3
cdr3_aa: CASSLMEGNTIYF
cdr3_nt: TGTGCCAGCAGTTTAATGGAGGGAAACACCATATATTTT

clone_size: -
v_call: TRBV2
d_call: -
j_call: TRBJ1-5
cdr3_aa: CASSGNSINQPQHF
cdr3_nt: TGTGCCAGCAGCGGGAACAGTATCAATCAGCCCCAGCATTTT

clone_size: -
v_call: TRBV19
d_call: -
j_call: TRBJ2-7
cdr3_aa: CASSIAPGRPIEQYF
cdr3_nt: TGTGCCAGTAGTATAGCGCCGGGTCGACCGATCGAGCAGTACTTC

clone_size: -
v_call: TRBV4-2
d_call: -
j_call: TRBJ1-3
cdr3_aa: CASSPRNGGSSGNTIYF
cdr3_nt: TGTGCCAGCAGCCCCCGGAACGGCGGAAGCTCTGGAAACACCATATATTTT

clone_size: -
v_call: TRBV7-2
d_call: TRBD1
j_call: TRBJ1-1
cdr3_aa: CASSQRQGNTEAFF
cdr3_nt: TGTGCCAGCAGCCAGAGACAGGGGAACACTGAAGCTTTCTTT

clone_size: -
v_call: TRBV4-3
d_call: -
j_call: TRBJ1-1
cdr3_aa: CASSQAPGSEAFF
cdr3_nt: TGCGCCAGCAGCCAAGCCCCCGGGTCTGAAGCTTTCTTT

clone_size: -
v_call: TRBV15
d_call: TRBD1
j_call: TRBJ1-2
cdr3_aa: CATSQPGQIYGYTF
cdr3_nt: TGTGCCACCAGCCAACCGGGACAGATCTATGGCTACACCTTC

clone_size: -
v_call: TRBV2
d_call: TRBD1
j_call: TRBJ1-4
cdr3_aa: CASSDLQGAYEKLFF
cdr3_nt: TGTGCCAGCAGTGATTTGCAGGGGGCTTATGAAAAACTGTTTTTT

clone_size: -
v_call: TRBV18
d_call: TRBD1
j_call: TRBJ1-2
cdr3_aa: CASSPLDRAGNGYTF
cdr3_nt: TGTGCCAGCTCACCACTAGACAGGGCTGGGAATGGCTACACCTTC

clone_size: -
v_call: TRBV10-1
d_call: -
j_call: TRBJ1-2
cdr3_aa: CASSEYKRGVYTF
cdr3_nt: TGCGCCAGCAGTGAGTACAAGCGTGGAGTCTACACCTTC

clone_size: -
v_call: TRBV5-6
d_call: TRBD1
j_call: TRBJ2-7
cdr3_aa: CASSSGQALDEQYF
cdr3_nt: TGTGCCAGCAGCTCGGGACAGGCTTTGGACGAGCAGTACTTC

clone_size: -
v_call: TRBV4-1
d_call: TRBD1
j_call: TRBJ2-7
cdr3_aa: CASSQGQGSSYEQYF
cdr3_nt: TGCGCCAGCAGCCAAGGACAGGGATCCTCCTACGAGCAGTACTTC

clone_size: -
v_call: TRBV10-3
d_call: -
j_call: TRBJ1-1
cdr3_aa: CAISEGQGVMNTEAFF
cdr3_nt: TGTGCCATCAGTGAGGGCCAAGGGGTAATGAACACTGAAGCTTTCTTT

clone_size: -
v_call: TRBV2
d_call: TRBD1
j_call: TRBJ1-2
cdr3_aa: CATQRATGDYGYTF
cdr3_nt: TGTGCCACCCAGCGGGCGACAGGGGACTATGGCTACACCTTC

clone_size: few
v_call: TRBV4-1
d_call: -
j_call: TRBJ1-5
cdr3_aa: CASSQDLGRAQPQHF
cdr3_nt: TGCGCCAGCAGCCAAGATCTCGGGCGGGCTCAGCCCCAGCATTTT